These 21 T cell receptor beta chains were sequenced from one sample in a study of T cells expressing NK-cell markers. Reprocessing the 5' RACE reads, TCRdb reports a single entry for every CDR3 protein and omits DNA. This sample's clone table lists some 440,000 distinct CDR3 sequences. Sequencing was done on a sample of blood T cells: a sorted CD56 or NKG2C T cell subset, CD4+ or CD8+ T cells, or bulk PBMC T cells (not recorded which). The receptors were sampled from a woman aged 45 to 65 in good health.

V is TRBV11-2 and J is TRBJ1-1; the TRBD1 assignment by TCRdb is unverifiable without DNA. CDR1 and CDR2 from the germline V gene are SGHAT and FQNNGV. This CDR3 is built from 13 residues. CDR3 loop: CASSLAGQGKSFF.

The V gene is TRBV7-9, the J gene TRBJ1-4. This CDR3 is built from 16 residues. Germline CDR1 is SEHNR and CDR2 is FQNEAQ (reference sequence). The CDR3 loop reads CASSSDRWATNEKLFF. Full variable domain (missing parts from reference TRBV7-9 and TRBJ1-4): DTGVSQNPRHKITKRGQNVTFRCDPISEHNRLYWYRQTLGQGPEFLTYFQNEAQLEKSRLLSDRFSAERPKGSFSTLEIQRTEQGDSAMYLCASSSDRWATNEKLFFGSGTQLSVL.

V gene TRBV6-6 combines with J gene TRBJ2-6. This CDR3 region has 15 residues. Germline assignment: CDR1 MNHNY and CDR2 SVGAGI (reference sequence). CDR3 region: CASSSGSPGANVLTF.

This chain connects TRBV4-2 to TRBJ2-1; TCRdb picks TRBD2, but there is no DNA to check that call. Germline-derived CDR1 and CDR2 are LGHNA and YNFKEQ. This CDR3 region has 14 residues. The chain's CDR3 is CASSQAGGPQEQFF.

The rearrangement uses TRBV7-2 and TRBJ1-4. Germline V gene lookup returns CDR1 SGHTA and CDR2 FQGNSA. There are 12 residues in the CDR3. CDR3 residues: CASQGLNEKLFF.

J is TRBJ1-4 and V is TRBV27; TCRdb picks TRBD1, but there is no DNA to check that call. Germline CDR1 MNHEY, CDR2 SMNVEV (reference sequence). This CDR3 is built from 17 residues. CDR3 region: CASSPQGQGATNEKLFF.

The chain is built from TRBV3-1 and TRBJ2-3; TCRdb names TRBD1, which stays unverified in the absence of DNA. The CDR3 has 11 residues. CDR1 and CDR2 (germline): LGHDT, YNNKEL (reference sequence). CDR3 sequence reads: CASSQGGTQYF.

The rearrangement joins TRBV6-2 or TRBV6-3 to TRBJ1-5; TCRdb's assignment of TRBD1 cannot be checked, as there is no DNA. The CDR3 totals 16 residues. CDR1 and CDR2 from the germline V gene are MNHEY and SVGEGT. The CDR3 is CASTSVGGKINQPQHF.

The V gene is TRBV7-2, the J gene TRBJ2-3. The CDR3 loop spans 15 amino acids. Germline V gene data show CDR1 as SGHTA and CDR2 as FQGNSA. The CDR3 protein is CASSLNTLGTDTQYF.

The chain couples TRBV20-1 to TRBJ2-7; the TCRdb call, TRBD2, lacks DNA for checking. Looked up from germline, CDR1 is DFQATT and CDR2 is SNEGSKA (reference sequence). The CDR3 covers 12 residues. The CDR3 sequence is CSARVAGVVQYF.

The J gene is TRBJ2-7, the V gene TRBV3-1; TCRdb proposes TRBD1, but this gene call is untestable without DNA. Germline V gene data show CDR1 as LGHDT and CDR2 as YNNKEL (reference sequence). CDR3 size: 15 residues. This chain's CDR3 is CASSQDLGQGREQYF.

The J gene is TRBJ2-7, the V gene TRBV5-1. The germline gives CDR1 SGHRS, CDR2 YFSETQ. The CDR3 length is 15 residues. The CDR3 reads CASSLGQGITYEQYF.

This sequence joins TRBV7-6 and TRBJ2-1; TCRdb names TRBD1, which stays unverified in the absence of DNA. Per the germline V gene, CDR1 is SGHVS and CDR2 is FNYEAQ. This CDR3 spans 16 amino acids. CDR3 residues: CASSPQTGGRGHEQFF.

The J gene is TRBJ2-5, the V gene TRBV18; TCRdb lists TRBD1, though no DNA is available to test this call. CDR3 size: 18 residues. The germline gives CDR1 KGHSH, CDR2 LQKENI. The CDR3 protein is CASSDREQGTKYQETQYF.

J is TRBJ1-6 and V is TRBV16. Germline V lookup: CDR1 KGHSY, CDR2 FQNENV. This CDR3 is built from 12 residues. The CDR3 is CASSQSHSPLHF.

This chain connects TRBV5-1 to TRBJ2-1; as DNA is missing, the TRBD2 call by TCRdb cannot be tested. The CDR3 runs to 13 residues. Germline CDR1 SGHRS, CDR2 YFSETQ. The CDR3 spells CASSSITSDEQFF.

CDR3 sequence: CASSGGTLNTEAFF. V gene TRBV5-1 combines with J gene TRBJ1-1; as DNA is missing, the TRBD1 call by TCRdb cannot be tested. The CDR3 runs to 14 residues. Germline loops: CDR1 SGHRS, CDR2 YFSETQ.

The chain's CDR3 is CASSFLRETQYF. The chain carries TRBV6-6 and TRBJ2-5. CDR1 is MNHNY and CDR2 is SVGAGI in the germline V gene (reference sequence). CDR3 size: 12 residues.

The chain joins TRBV4-1 to TRBJ2-1; the D call of TRBD2 rests on TCRdb alone, since no DNA is present to check it. Germline values: CDR1 MGHRA, CDR2 YSYEKL. CDR3 length: 18 amino acids. CDR3 sequence: CASSQERASGRAWNEQFF.

The rearrangement uses TRBV3-1 and TRBJ1-1; TCRdb picks TRBD1, but there is no DNA to check that call. CDR1 and CDR2 from the germline V gene are LGHDT and YNNKEL (reference sequence). This CDR3 is 16 amino acids long. CDR3 amino acids: CASSQDRGVVSTEAFF.

This chain joins TRBV20-1 and TRBJ1-1; TCRdb calls TRBD1, which cannot be checked without DNA. Germline V gene data show CDR1 as DFQATT and CDR2 as SNEGSKA (reference sequence). The length of the CDR3 is 14 residues. CDR3 amino acids: CSAKQGALNTEAFF.